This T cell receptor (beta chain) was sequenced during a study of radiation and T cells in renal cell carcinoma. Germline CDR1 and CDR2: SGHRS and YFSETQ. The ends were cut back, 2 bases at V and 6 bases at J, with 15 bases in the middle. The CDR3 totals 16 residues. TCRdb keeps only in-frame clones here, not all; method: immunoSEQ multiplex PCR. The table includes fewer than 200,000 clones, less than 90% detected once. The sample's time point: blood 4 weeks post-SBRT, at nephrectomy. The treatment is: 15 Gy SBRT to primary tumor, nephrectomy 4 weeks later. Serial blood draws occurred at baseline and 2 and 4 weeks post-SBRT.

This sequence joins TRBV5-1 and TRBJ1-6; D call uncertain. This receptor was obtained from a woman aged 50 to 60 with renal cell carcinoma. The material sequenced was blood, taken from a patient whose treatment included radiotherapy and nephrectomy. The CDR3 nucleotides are TGCGCCAGCAGCTTCTCACACAGTGAATTTAATTCACCCCTCCACTTT. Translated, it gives CASSFSHSEFNSPLHF. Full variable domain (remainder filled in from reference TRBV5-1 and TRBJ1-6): KAGVTQTPRYLIKTRGQQVTLSCSPISGHRSVSWYQQTPGQGLQFLFEYFSETQRNKGNFPGRFSGRQFSNSRSEMNVSTLELGDSALYLCASSFSHSEFNSPLHFGNGTRLTVT.